The rows below give T cell receptor beta chains drawn from one sample of a study of T cell repertoires in cytomegalovirus infection. For these receptors, no antigen is known. TCRdb ran MiXCR on the reads and lists one entry per CDR3 protein. The sample has a few hundred thousand distinct CDR3 sequences; more than 30% are singletons. The specimen comprised cultured PBMCs, sampled from culture after CMV antigen stimulation. These receptors came from a human donor in good health (CMV status not recorded). Some clones in this sample may be carry-over from other donors' samples. Each CDR3 is given with its conserved first and last residue. Fields, in order: V gene, J gene, clone size, D gene, CDR3 DNA, CDR3 protein. D genes are given only for firm matches. Part of the rows lack a size; the others show once, few, many or a class for expanded clones.

TRBV5-4,TRBJ2-1,.,TRBD2,TGTGCCAGCAGCTTGGCAACCGCGGGGGGGTACAATGAGCAGTTCTTC,CASSLATAGGYNEQFF
TRBV2,TRBJ1-2,.,.,TGTGCCAGCAGTGAATTGGGAGGGTACGGCTACACCTTC,CASSELGGYGYTF
TRBV6-2/TRBV6-3,TRBJ1-3,.,.,TGTGCCAGCAGTTCCCCGGTCGGGGTCCACGGAAACACCATATATTTT,CASSSPVGVHGNTIYF
TRBV28,TRBJ1-5,.,.,TGTGCCAGCAACTCAGGGGCACAGCCCCAGCATTTT,CASNSGAQPQHF
TRBV7-6,TRBJ2-7,.,TRBD2,TGTGCCAGCAGCCCCGGACTAGCGGGAGGAGACGAGCAGTACTTC,CASSPGLAGGDEQYF
TRBV12-3/TRBV12-4,TRBJ2-1,few,.,TGTGCCAGCACCTCGCTTAGACACAGCTCCTACAATGAGCAGTTCTTC,CASTSLRHSSYNEQFF
TRBV4-2,TRBJ2-1,.,.,TGTGCCAGCAGCCAACCCGGGACCTACAATGAGCAGTTCTTC,CASSQPGTYNEQFF
TRBV19,TRBJ2-4,once,.,TGTGCCAGTAGTATCGGGGGAGGGGGGTATGCCAAAAACATTCAGTACTTC,CASSIGGGGYAKNIQYF
TRBV27,TRBJ2-1,.,.,TGTGCCAGCAGCCATCCTAACAATGAGAAGTTCTTC,CASSHPNNEKFF
TRBV7-2,TRBJ2-3,many,TRBD2,TGTGCCAGCAGCCCAATAGCGGGAGGTCAGGGAGATACGCAGTATTTT,CASSPIAGGQGDTQYF
TRBV6-2/TRBV6-3,TRBJ1-1,few,.,TGTGCCAGCAGTTACCGGGTGTACACTGAAGCTTTCTTT,CASSYRVYTEAFF
TRBV6-1,TRBJ1-5,few,.,TGTGCCAGCAGTGAAGAAGGAGTCAGCAATCAGCCCCAGCATTTT,CASSEEGVSNQPQHF
TRBV11-2,TRBJ2-3,.,.,TGTGCCAGCAGCTTAGAGCTGACAGTCACAGATACGCAGTATTTT,CASSLELTVTDTQYF
TRBV4-3,TRBJ2-3,.,TRBD2,TGCGCCAGCAGCCAAAAAAGGATACGACTAGCGGGAGGGGGGGATACGCAGTATTTT,CASSQKRIRLAGGGDTQYF
TRBV4-1,TRBJ1-2,.,TRBD1,TGCGCCAGCAGCCCCCGACCGGGACAGGGCCCTAACTATGGCTACACCTTC,CASSPRPGQGPNYGYTF
TRBV28,TRBJ2-5,.,TRBD2,TGTGCCAGCAGTTTTTCCTTGCGGGAGGCGCGGGAGACCCAGTACTTC,CASSFSLREARETQYF
TRBV7-2,TRBJ2-1,.,.,TGTGCCAGCAGCTTAGTAACAGGGTACAGAAAAGGGTACAGTAGGGCAGATGAGCAGTTCTTC,CASSLVTGYRKGYSRADEQFF